Presented here are 28 T cell receptor beta chains from one specimen sequenced in a study of blood T cell repertoires in COVID-19. TCRdb keeps only in-frame clones here, not all; method: immunoSEQ multiplex PCR. The table shows a few hundred thousand clones, with around 88% occurring only once. Input material: peripheral blood. These receptors were collected from a woman in her twenties or thirties who had recovered from COVID-19.

The rearrangement joins TRBV2 to TRBJ1-2; 7 nucleotides align to TRBD1. Germline CDR1 SNHLY, CDR2 FYNNEI. Unmatched junction bases numbered 5, after V lost 5 bases and J lost 2 bases. There are 14 residues in the CDR3. This chain's CDR3 is CASSRRGQNYGYTF. The CDR3 coding sequence is TGTGCCAGCAGTCGAAGGGGACAGAACTATGGCTACACCTTC.

The V call is TRBV11-3, the J call TRBJ2-5, with D possibly TRBD2 on 5 matching bases. Germline CDR1 SGHNT, CDR2 YENEEA. Trimming stripped 6 bases from V and 2 bases from J, with 16 bases between. There are 15 residues in the CDR3. CDR3 in DNA: TGTGCCAGCAGTCCGGGCCGGGGTGGGCAAGAGACCCAGTACTTC. It is translated as CASSPGRGGQETQYF.

The rearrangement uses TRBV27 and TRBJ1-6; a weak D match, TRBD1 (5 bases). CDR3 length equals 16 residues. Looked up from germline, CDR1 is MNHEY and CDR2 is SMNVEV (reference sequence). Trimming removed 8 bases at V and 10 bases at J, with 24 bases between. The CDR3 here is CASRMGQGTYESPLHF. In DNA, the CDR3 is TGTGCCAGCCGGATGGGTCAGGGAACGTATGAGTCACCCCTCCACTTT.

This sequence joins TRBV28 and TRBJ2-1; 10 nucleotides line up with TRBD2. CDR1 MDHEN and CDR2 SYDVKM come from the germline V gene. The CDR3 consists of 15 residues. V was pared by 2 bases and J by 9 bases, with 7 bases of the junction left unmatched. This CDR3 is CASSLQAGGKSEQFF. In DNA form, the CDR3 reads TGTGCCAGCAGTTTACAAGCGGGGGGGAAAAGTGAGCAGTTCTTC.

The chain carries TRBV19 and TRBJ1-5; unclear D gene. V shed 3 bases and J shed 0 bases, with 9 bases lying between them. CDR1 is LNHDA and CDR2 is SQIVND in the germline V gene (reference sequence). CDR3 length: 15 residues. The CDR3 sequence is CASSIPGFSNQPQHF. DNA for the CDR3: TGTGCCAGTAGTATCCCGGGGTTTAGCAATCAGCCCCAGCATTTT.

The chain is built from TRBV5-6 and TRBJ2-7; D remains ambiguous. Germline V gives CDR1 SGHDT, CDR2 YYEEEE. The V and J ends lost 2 bases and 6 bases respectively, with 27 bases between them. This CDR3 has 18 amino acids. CDR3: CASSFLQFSGATVLEQYF. CDR3 DNA sequence: TGTGCCAGCAGCTTCCTCCAGTTTAGTGGAGCAACTGTTCTCGAGCAGTACTTC.

The chain recombines TRBV19 with TRBJ1-1; D is unclear. Trimming took off 10 bases at V and 0 bases at J, with 9 bases between the two ends. The CDR3 extends over 12 amino acids. Germline V gene data show CDR1 as LNHDA and CDR2 as SQIVND (reference sequence). The CDR3 reads CATQNMNTEAFF. The CDR3 region has the DNA TGTGCCACCCAGAACATGAACACTGAAGCTTTCTTT.

This chain joins TRBV10-3 and TRBJ2-1; 8 bases align to TRBD2. Looked up from germline, CDR1 is ENHRY and CDR2 is SYGVKD. The CDR3 has 14 amino acids. Trimming cost V 5 bases and J 5 bases; bases outside gene matches: 5. The CDR3 DNA sequence: TGTGCCATCAGTATAGCGGGGTTCAACAATGAGCAGTTCTTC. It codes for CAISIAGFNNEQFF.

This clone was observed a few times. The chain links TRBV3-1 (or the pseudogene TRBV3-2) to TRBJ2-2; TRBD2 matches 11 bases. Germline loops: CDR1 LGHDT, CDR2 YNNKEL (reference sequence). CDR3 length equals 18 residues. V dropped 0 bases and J dropped 4; count of bases not matched to a gene: 7. The DNA for the CDR3 is TGTGCCAGCAGCCAAGACTTTAGCGGGGGGGCGGTCACCGGGGAGCTGTTTTTT. It codes for CASSQDFSGGAVTGELFF.

The chain joins TRBV5-8 to TRBJ1-1, with 8 bases that match TRBD1. This CDR3 is 11 amino acids long. Germline V gene data show CDR1 as SGHTS and CDR2 as YDEGEE. V shed 4 bases and J 11 bases; nucleotides not matched to a gene: 4. The CDR3 here is CASSPDRGAFF. Here the CDR3 DNA reads TGTGCCAGCAGCCCCGACAGGGGCGCTTTCTTT.

The chain combines TRBV9 with TRBJ2-3; D gene unclear. The V and J ends lost 4 bases and 4 bases respectively, with 10 bases between them. CDR3 length equals 13 residues. Germline V gene sequence: CDR1 SGDLS, CDR2 YYNGEE. This CDR3 is CASSTYFADTQYF. In nucleotides, the CDR3 is TGTGCCAGCAGCACCTACTTCGCAGATACGCAGTATTTT.

The chain links TRBV6-2 or TRBV6-3 to TRBJ1-4; the match to TRBD1 covers 7 bases. There are 15 residues in the CDR3. Trimming cost V 0 bases and J 7 bases; bases outside gene matches: 5. Germline V CDR1 and CDR2: MNHEY, SVGEGT. The CDR3 sequence: CASSYSTGRGEKLFF. The CDR3 DNA is TGTGCCAGCAGTTACTCGACAGGGAGAGGTGAAAAACTGTTTTTT.

The rearrangement uses TRBV28 and TRBJ2-7; maybe TRBD2 (6 bases). Looked up from germline, CDR1 is MDHEN and CDR2 is SYDVKM. This CDR3 spans 15 amino acids. The V end lost 6 bases, the J end lost 2 bases, and 17 bases lay between the germline ends. The CDR3 coding sequence is TGTGCCAGCAGGGAGGTTCGGGACTTAACCTACGAGCAGTACTTC. It is translated as CASREVRDLTYEQYF.

The chain recombines TRBV2 with TRBJ2-2; TRBD2 is a possible D gene (6 bases). Germline-derived CDR1 and CDR2 are SNHLY and FYNNEI. Trimming took off 7 bases at V and 1 base at J, with 16 bases between the two ends. The CDR3 is 16 residues long. CDR3 protein: CASMYGGALNTGELFF. The DNA for the CDR3 is TGTGCCAGCATGTACGGCGGGGCCCTGAACACCGGGGAGCTGTTTTTT.

CDR3 amino acids: CASTPFGGGAIYEQFF. CDR3 in DNA: TGTGCCAGCACCCCTTTTGGCGGGGGGGCAATCTATGAGCAGTTCTTC. The J gene is TRBJ2-1, the V gene TRBV28; 9 nucleotides match TRBD2. Trimming at V came to 7 bases and at J to 8 bases, leaving 15 bases not matched to a gene. The CDR3 totals 16 residues. Germline-derived CDR1 and CDR2 are MDHEN and SYDVKM.

The rearrangement links TRBV5-1 to TRBJ1-1, with 7 bases fitting TRBD1. The V gene's germline CDR1 is SGHRS and CDR2 YFSETQ. Losses at the gene ends were 0 bases for V and 2 bases for J; bases not matched to a gene: 4. This CDR3 region has 15 residues. The CDR3: CASSLGDRGNTEAFF. CDR3 DNA sequence: TGCGCCAGCAGCTTGGGGGACAGAGGCAACACTGAAGCTTTCTTT.

The chain combines TRBV2 with TRBJ1-5, with D perhaps TRBD1 (5 bases). The CDR3 contains 15 residues. V gave up 8 bases and J gave up 7 bases, with 21 bases separating them. The germline V gene encodes CDR1 SNHLY and CDR2 FYNNEI. As DNA, the CDR3 is TGTGCCAGCGGGAAGGGCAGGGATGTAGAGCAGCCCCAGCATTTT. It yields the protein CASGKGRDVEQPQHF. The variable domain in full, completed from reference TRBV2 and TRBJ1-5, reads EPEVTQTPSHQVTQMGQEVILRCVPISNHLYFYWYRQILGQKVEFLVSFYNNEISEKSEIFDDQFSVERPDGSNFTLKIRSTKLEDSAMYFCASGKGRDVEQPQHFGDGTRLSIL.

The chain joins TRBV24-1 to TRBJ2-3; 12 bases agree with TRBD2. Germline trimming cut 3 bases from V and 4 bases from J; bases unmatched to any gene: 7. CDR1 is KGHDR and CDR2 is SFDVKD in the germline V gene. This CDR3 has 17 amino acids. The CDR3 loop is CATSDPRLAGGPDTQYF. The CDR3 DNA sequence: TGTGCCACCAGTGATCCGCGGCTAGCGGGGGGGCCAGATACGCAGTATTTT.

The rearrangement uses TRBV6-5 and TRBJ1-4, with no clear D. Germline V lookup: CDR1 MNHEY, CDR2 SVGAGI. Between the trimmed V and J ends, which lost 6 bases and 0 bases, there was a span of 8 bases. The CDR3 contains 14 residues. CDR3 in DNA: TGTGCCAGCAGGCCCCACTCAACTAATGAAAAACTGTTTTTT. It encodes CASRPHSTNEKLFF.

This chain connects TRBV27 to TRBJ1-2; possible D gene TRBD1, 6 bases. The CDR3 consists of 15 residues. Between the trimmed V and J ends, which lost 6 bases and 1 base, there was a span of 15 bases. Germline V gene sequence: CDR1 MNHEY, CDR2 SMNVEV (reference sequence). CDR3 nucleotides: TGTGCCAGCAGACCCCGACAGGACATTAACTATGGCTACACCTTC. This sequence encodes CASRPRQDINYGYTF.

This clone was seen once. This chain uses TRBV10-3 with TRBJ2-1; D is undetermined. This CDR3 spans 12 amino acids. V lost 2 bases and J lost 8, with 7 bases in between. CDR1 and CDR2 from the germline V gene are ENHRY and SYGVKD. CDR3 in amino acids: CAISEAVDEQFF. The CDR3 DNA follows: TGTGCCATCAGTGAGGCGGTCGATGAGCAGTTCTTC.

The rearrangement links TRBV7-8 to TRBJ1-1, with a tentative D call TRBD1 (5 bases). V gave up 5 bases and J gave up 7 bases, with 14 bases separating them. The germline V gene encodes CDR1 SGHVS and CDR2 FQNEAQ. CDR3 size: 13 residues. CDR3 DNA: TGTGCCAGCAGCCGTCAATTTACAGGTGAAGCTTTCTTT. It codes for CASSRQFTGEAFF.

This chain joins TRBV5-6 and TRBJ1-2, with D hard to call. The CDR3 runs 13 residues. The V end was cut by 4 bases, the J end by 3 bases, with 10 bases between. The germline CDR1 and CDR2 sequences are SGHDT and YYEEEE. The CDR3 is CASSPTRDYGYTF. The CDR3 DNA is TGTGCCAGCAGCCCAACACGGGACTATGGCTACACCTTC.

The V call is TRBV5-6, the J call TRBJ1-1, with TRBD1 as a possible D gene (6 bases). Germline V CDR1 and CDR2: SGHDT, YYEEEE. Trimming cost V 0 bases and J 6 bases, with 12 bases left between them. The CDR3 is 14 residues long. In nucleotides, the CDR3 is TGTGCCAGCAGCTTGGCCTATCGGACAGCTGAAGCTTTCTTT. As protein: CASSLAYRTAEAFF.

The chain is built from TRBV7-8 and TRBJ2-7, with 7 bases fitting TRBD1. This CDR3 has 15 amino acids. The trim removed 3 bases at V and 5 bases at J, leaving 10 bases unmatched. Germline-derived CDR1 and CDR2 are SGHVS and FQNEAQ. The CDR3 nucleotides are TGTGCCAGCAGCTTCCGAGGGGGCCTAAGGAACGAGCAGTACTTC. The encoded protein is CASSFRGGLRNEQYF. Together with reference TRBV7-8 and TRBJ2-7, the CDR3 gives the full variable domain: GAGVSQSPRYKVAKRGQDVALRCDPISGHVSLFWYQQALGQGPEFLTYFQNEAQLDKSGLPSDRFFAERPEGSVSTLKIQRTQQEDSAVYLCASSFRGGLRNEQYFGPGTRLTVT.

The sample holds many counts of this clone. V usage is TRBV6-2 or TRBV6-3 and J usage is TRBJ2-3, with 14 bases aligning to TRBD2. The CDR3 extends over 16 amino acids. The junction had 1 base not matched to a gene; V was cut back by 2 bases and J by 3 bases. CDR1 and CDR2 from the germline V gene are MNHEY and SVGEGT. The CDR3 nucleotides read TGTGCCAGCAGTTACGGGACTAGCGGGGGTACAGATACGCAGTATTTT. This codes for CASSYGTSGGTDTQYF.

This rearrangement joins TRBV7-9 to TRBJ2-1, with 9 bases matching TRBD2. CDR1 is SEHNR, CDR2 FQNEAQ, per germline (reference sequence). Unmatched junction bases numbered 7, after V lost 5 bases and J lost 8 bases. The CDR3 is 14 residues long. The CDR3 here is CASSLSGGRHEQFF. The DNA of the CDR3 is TGTGCCAGCAGCCTAAGCGGGGGGCGACATGAGCAGTTCTTC.

In its sample, this clone was seen once. Here the CDR3 reads CASSTDRGGYQPQHF. In nucleotides, the CDR3 is TGTGCCAGTAGTACTGACAGGGGAGGGTATCAGCCCCAGCATTTT. The chain is built from TRBV19 and TRBJ1-5, with 8 positions matching TRBD1. Germline CDR1 is LNHDA and CDR2 is SQIVND (reference sequence). The trim removed 4 bases at V and 5 bases at J, leaving 7 bases unmatched. The CDR3 spans 15 residues.